The rows below give T cell receptor beta chains drawn from one sample of a study of T cell responses to AZD1222 COVID-19 vaccine. Profiling relied on immunoSEQ multiplex PCR, and the TCRdb table lists in-frame clones only, not all of them. The data show more than 60,000 clones, with around 80% seen just once and roughly 20% held by the top ten. This specimen consisted of peripheral blood, obtained on day 0 of AZD1222 vaccination. These TCRs come from an adult in good health. Each CDR3 is given with its conserved first and last residue. D genes are given only for firm matches. Clone size is given for some rows only: seen once, a few or many times, or a class if the clone is expanded.

v_gene	abundance	d_gene	j_gene	CDR3nt	CDR3aa
TRBV18	.	.	TRBJ1-2	TGTGCCAGCTCACCACCCGGAGCAAACTATGGCTACACCTTC	CASSPPGANYGYTF
TRBV12-5	.	.	TRBJ2-1	TGTGCTAGTGGTTTCCTCATAGGCGGGGTGCGGAATGAGCAGTTCTTC	CASGFLIGGVRNEQFF
TRBV12-5	.	TRBD2	TRBJ2-1	TGTGCTAGTGGTTTGGTACTTAGCGGGAGTTGGAATGAGCAGTTCTTC	CASGLVLSGSWNEQFF
TRBV28	.	TRBD1	TRBJ1-2	TGTGCCAGCAGTTTCCCAGACAGGGTTCGGCATGGCTACACCTTC	CASSFPDRVRHGYTF
TRBV25-1	.	.	TRBJ1-1	TGTGCCACCTCGTGGGGTGAGAACACTGAAGCTTTCTTT	CATSWGENTEAFF
TRBV19	.	.	TRBJ1-3	TGTGCCAGTAGTATAGCAGGGTCTTCTGGAAACACCATATATTTT	CASSIAGSSGNTIYF
TRBV27	.	.	TRBJ1-1	TGTGCCAGCTTCCGGACAGCGGCGGTAATGAACACTGAAGCTTTCTTT	CASFRTAAVMNTEAFF
TRBV7-9	.	TRBD2	TRBJ2-5	TGTGCCAGCAGCGGGACTAGCTCGGGGGAGACCCAGTACTTC	CASSGTSSGETQYF
TRBV6-5	.	.	TRBJ2-3	TGTGCCAGCAGTTACTCAACCAGCGGGGACAGGCAGTATTTT	CASSYSTSGDRQYF
TRBV28	.	TRBD1	TRBJ1-2	TGTGCCAGCAGTGTGGGGACAGGGGAAAGGTATGGCTACACCTTC	CASSVGTGERYGYTF
TRBV24-1	.	.	TRBJ2-3	TGTGCCACCAGTGATAGTCAGGGTAGGGATACGCAGTATTTT	CATSDSQGRDTQYF
TRBV7-2	.	.	TRBJ2-2	TGTGCCAGCAGCTTTAGGCTAACGAACACCGGGGAGCTGTTTTTT	CASSFRLTNTGELFF
TRBV29-1	.	.	TRBJ2-5	TGCAGCGTTGTTCCCCAGTCACAAGAGACCCAGTACTTC	CSVVPQSQETQYF
TRBV15	.	.	TRBJ2-3	TGTGCCACCAGCAGAGATCGGAATACGCAGTATTTT	CATSRDRNTQYF
TRBV9	.	.	TRBJ1-2	TGTGCCAGCAGCGGATTGGGACGCACATATGGCTACACCTTC	CASSGLGRTYGYTF
TRBV4-3	.	.	TRBJ2-5	TGCGCCAGCAGCCAAGAAGGTGGCAGCCAAGAGACCCAGTACTTC	CASSQEGGSQETQYF
TRBV6-5	few	.	TRBJ2-4	TGTGCCAGCTCAGAGGGTCTGAGCGGGTACTTC	CASSEGLSGYF
TRBV11-3	.	TRBD1	TRBJ2-1	TGTGCCAGCAGCTTAGATGGACAGGGTGTGTACAATGAGCAGTTCTTC	CASSLDGQGVYNEQFF
TRBV10-3	.	.	TRBJ1-1	TGTGCCATCAGGGCCGTGGGGGACTACACTGAAGCTTTCTTT	CAIRAVGDYTEAFF
TRBV11-2	.	.	TRBJ2-2	TGTGCCAGCAGCGCCCAAGGGACCGGGGAGCTGTTTTTT	CASSAQGTGELFF
TRBV18	once	TRBD2	TRBJ2-1	TGTGCCAGCTCACGGACTAGCGGGACCTCCTACAATGAGCAGTTCTTC	CASSRTSGTSYNEQFF
TRBV27	.	TRBD1	TRBJ1-1	TGTGCCAGCAGCGGGACCGGGACAGCTTTTAACACTGAAGCTTTCTTT	CASSGTGTAFNTEAFF
TRBV27	few	TRBD2	TRBJ2-1	TGTGCCAGCAACTTAGCGGGGGACTCCTACAATGAGCAGTTCTTC	CASNLAGDSYNEQFF